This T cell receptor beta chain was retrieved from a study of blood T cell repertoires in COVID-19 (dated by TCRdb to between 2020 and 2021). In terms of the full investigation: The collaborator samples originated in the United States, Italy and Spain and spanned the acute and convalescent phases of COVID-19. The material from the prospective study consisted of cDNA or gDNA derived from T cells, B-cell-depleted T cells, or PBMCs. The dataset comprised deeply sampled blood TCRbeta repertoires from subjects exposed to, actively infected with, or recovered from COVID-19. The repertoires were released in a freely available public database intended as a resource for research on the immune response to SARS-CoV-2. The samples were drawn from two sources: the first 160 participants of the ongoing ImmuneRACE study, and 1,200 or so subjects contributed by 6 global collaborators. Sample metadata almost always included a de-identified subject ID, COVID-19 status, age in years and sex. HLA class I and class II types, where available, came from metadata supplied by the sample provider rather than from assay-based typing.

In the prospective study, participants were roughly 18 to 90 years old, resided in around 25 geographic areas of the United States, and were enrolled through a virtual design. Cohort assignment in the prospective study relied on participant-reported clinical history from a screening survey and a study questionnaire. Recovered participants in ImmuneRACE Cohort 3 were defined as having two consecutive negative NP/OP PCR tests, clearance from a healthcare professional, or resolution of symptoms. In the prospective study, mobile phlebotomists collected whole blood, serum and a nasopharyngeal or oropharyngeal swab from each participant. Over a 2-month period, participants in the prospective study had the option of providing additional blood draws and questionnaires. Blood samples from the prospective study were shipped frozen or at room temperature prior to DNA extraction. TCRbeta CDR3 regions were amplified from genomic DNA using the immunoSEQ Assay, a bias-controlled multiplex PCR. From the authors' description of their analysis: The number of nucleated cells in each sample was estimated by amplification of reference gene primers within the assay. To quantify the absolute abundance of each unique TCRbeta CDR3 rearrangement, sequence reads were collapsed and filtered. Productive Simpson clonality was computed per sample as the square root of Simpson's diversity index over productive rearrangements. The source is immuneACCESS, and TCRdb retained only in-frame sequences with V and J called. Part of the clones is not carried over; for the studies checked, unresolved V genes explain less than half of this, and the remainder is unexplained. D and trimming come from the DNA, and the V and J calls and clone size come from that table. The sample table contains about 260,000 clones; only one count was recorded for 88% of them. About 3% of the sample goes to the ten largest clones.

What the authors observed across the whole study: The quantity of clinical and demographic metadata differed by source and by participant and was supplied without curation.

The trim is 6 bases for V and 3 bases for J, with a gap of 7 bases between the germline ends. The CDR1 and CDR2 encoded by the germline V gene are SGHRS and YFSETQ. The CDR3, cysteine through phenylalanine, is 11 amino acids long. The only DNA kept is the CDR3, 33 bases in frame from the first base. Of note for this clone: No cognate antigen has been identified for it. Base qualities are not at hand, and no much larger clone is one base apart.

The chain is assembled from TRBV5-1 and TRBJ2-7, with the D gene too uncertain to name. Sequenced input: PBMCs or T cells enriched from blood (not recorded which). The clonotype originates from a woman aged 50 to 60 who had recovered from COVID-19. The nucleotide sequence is TGCGCCAGCAACGCGAACTACGAGCAGTACTTC. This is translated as CASNANYEQYF.